These 20 T cell receptor beta chains were sequenced from one sample in a study of beta chain features in type 1 diabetes (dated by TCRdb to 2016 to 2019). The method behind the library was the immunoSEQ multiplex PCR assay. The entire isolated RNA was reverse transcribed using the High Capacity cDNA Reverse Transcription Kit, and thus expressed TCRB transcripts were sequenced. TCRdb limited this immuneACCESS table to in-frame rearrangements with V and J called. A share of clones is missing; checked studies link under half to unresolved V genes, and the rest is unexplained. This sample has 200,000 to 300,000 clones in its table, and 13% to 15% of those were observed once. The ten largest clones take up more than 0.02% of the sample. Sequenced: naive CD4+ T cells from blood. Interpreted using the paper, the cell subset or site label stands for: true naive CD4+ T cells. Receptors originate from a middle-aged woman in good health.

V is TRBV5-1 and J is TRBJ2-3; D might be TRBD1 (6 bases). The CDR3 contains 15 residues. The V and J ends lost 5 bases and 6 bases respectively, with 19 bases between them. In germline, CDR1 is SGHRS, CDR2 YFSETQ. The DNA of the CDR3 is TGCGCCAGCAGTCAAGGACAGATCGGCTCGGATACGCAGTATTTT. Translation gives CASSQGQIGSDTQYF.

This clone was picked up a small number of times. The chain employs TRBV7-9 and TRBJ2-5; the match to TRBD2 covers 10 bases. Germline assignment: CDR1 SEHNR and CDR2 FQNEAQ (reference sequence). The CDR3 spans 15 residues. V shed 2 bases and J 2 bases; nucleotides not matched to a gene: 2. The CDR3 here is CASSLQLAGQETQYF. The CDR3 region has the DNA TGTGCCAGCAGCTTACAACTAGCGGGACAAGAGACCCAGTACTTC. The variable domain in full, completed from reference TRBV7-9 and TRBJ2-5, reads DTGVSQNPRHKITKRGQNVTFRCDPISEHNRLYWYRQTLGQGPEFLTYFQNEAQLEKSRLLSDRFSAERPKGSFSTLEIQRTEQGDSAMYLCASSLQLAGQETQYFGPGTRLLVL.

Only a few counts were recorded for this clone. V usage is TRBV7-2 and J usage is TRBJ2-3; 7 positions match TRBD2. The CDR3 sequence is 16 residues long. The J segment lost 2 bases and the V segment lost 2 bases, leaving 7 bases of the junction unmatched. Germline V gene data show CDR1 as SGHTA and CDR2 as FQGNSA. The DNA for the CDR3 is TGTGCCAGCAGCTTACGTTCTGCGGGGGTCACAGATACGCAGTATTTT. This encodes CASSLRSAGVTDTQYF.

This clone occurred a few times. This chain uses TRBV4-2 with TRBJ2-7, with TRBD1 identical over 10 bases. The V segment lost 4 bases and the J segment 5 bases; nucleotides outside the gene matches: 8. CDR3 length: 15 residues. Germline V CDR1 and CDR2: LGHNA, YNFKEQ. CDR3 region: CASSLDRGTGDEQYF. The CDR3 DNA is TGTGCCAGCAGCCTCGACCGGGGGACAGGGGACGAGCAGTACTTC.

This clone occurred a few times. This CDR3 is CASSSQGGGTEAFF. The CDR3 region has the DNA TGTGCCAGCAGCTCACAGGGGGGCGGCACTGAAGCTTTCTTT. The rearrangement uses TRBV11-2 and TRBJ1-1, with 8 bases matching TRBD1. The CDR3 is 14 residues long. Per germline, CDR1 SGHAT and CDR2 FQNNGV. J was trimmed by 4 bases and V by 4 bases; bases with no gene match: 5.

A few counts support this clone. The V call is TRBV7-9, the J call TRBJ2-7; 8 nucleotides line up with TRBD2. In germline, CDR1 is SEHNR, CDR2 FQNEAQ (reference sequence). The CDR3 runs 17 residues. The trim removed 4 bases at V and 5 bases at J, leaving 16 bases unmatched. The CDR3 DNA reads TGTGCCAGCAGCTCACTCCCAGGGTCTGGACTAGCCGACGAGCAGTACTTC. Its protein product is CASSSLPGSGLADEQYF. The variable domain in full, completed from reference TRBV7-9 and TRBJ2-7, reads DTGVSQNPRHKITKRGQNVTFRCDPISEHNRLYWYRQTLGQGPEFLTYFQNEAQLEKSRLLSDRFSAERPKGSFSTLEIQRTEQGDSAMYLCASSSLPGSGLADEQYFGPGTRLTVT.

The chain has TRBV2 and TRBJ2-7; TRBD2 aligns across 9 bases. V lost 5 bases and J lost 2; bases outside the gene matches: 10. CDR3 length: 16 amino acids. CDR1 SNHLY and CDR2 FYNNEI come from the germline V gene. The CDR3 DNA follows: TGTGCCAGCAGTCCTCGTTTAGCGGGGGCAACCTACGAGCAGTACTTC. The encoded protein is CASSPRLAGATYEQYF.

V is TRBV18 and J is TRBJ1-2; D might be TRBD1 (6 bases). V gave up 2 bases and J gave up 2 bases, with 9 bases separating them. This CDR3 has 14 amino acids. Germline V gives CDR1 KGHSH, CDR2 LQKENI. CDR3 in DNA: TGTGCCAGCTCACCAGACAGGAACAACTATGGCTACACCTTC. Protein: CASSPDRNNYGYTF.

This clone occurred many times. The chain has TRBV29-1 and TRBJ2-7, with a possible D match to TRBD1 (6 bases). CDR1 SQVTM and CDR2 ANQGSEA come from the germline V gene. Trimming took 3 bases from V and 2 from J, leaving 8 bases between them. CDR3 length: 12 residues. The CDR3 coding sequence is TGCAGCGTTGAGGACAGCACCTACGAGCAGTACTTC. It encodes CSVEDSTYEQYF.

The chain couples TRBV7-2 to TRBJ2-7; 11 nucleotides align to TRBD2. Germline trimming cut 3 bases from V and 0 bases from J; bases unmatched to any gene: 10. The germline gives CDR1 SGHTA, CDR2 FQGNSA. The CDR3 covers 18 residues. CDR3 amino acids: CASSLDLAGGVSSYEQYF. The CDR3 region has the DNA TGTGCCAGCAGCTTGGATTTAGCGGGGGGGGTCAGCTCCTACGAGCAGTACTTC. Supplemented by reference TRBV7-2 and TRBJ2-7, the full variable domain reads GAGVSQSPSNKVTEKGKDVELRCDPISGHTALYWYRQSLGQGLEFLIYFQGNSAPDKSGLPSDRFSAERTGGSVSTLTIQRTQQEDSAVYLCASSLDLAGGVSSYEQYFGPGTRLTVT.

This clone was observed once. The chain carries TRBV29-1 and TRBJ1-2; D possibly corresponds to TRBD1 (5 bases). The germline gives CDR1 SQVTM, CDR2 ANQGSEA. This CDR3 is built from 14 residues. V was shortened by 1 base and J by 8 bases, with 17 bases between the two germline ends. CDR3 in DNA: TGCAGCGTTGAAGCCCGGCAGGGTTCGGTAGGCTACACCTTC. Translated, it gives CSVEARQGSVGYTF. Full variable domain (missing parts from reference TRBV29-1 and TRBJ1-2): SAVISQKPSRDICQRGTSLTIQCQVDSQVTMMFWYRQQPGQSLTLIATANQGSEATYESGFVIDKFPISRPNLTFSTLTVSNMSPEDSSIYLCSVEARQGSVGYTFGSGTRLTVV.

Ten or more counts support this clone. This chain links TRBV14 with TRBJ2-5, with D possibly being TRBD1 (6 bases). CDR1 and CDR2 from the germline V gene are SGHDN and FVKESK. Trimming shortened V by 4 bases and J by 5 bases, and 20 bases separated the two germline ends. The CDR3 has 16 residues. The CDR3 here is CASSPGQTTLGETQYF. The CDR3 bases are TGTGCCAGCAGCCCAGGACAGACTACCTTAGGGGAGACCCAGTACTTC.

This chain joins TRBV10-3 and TRBJ2-7; 7 nucleotides line up with TRBD1. Per germline, CDR1 ENHRY and CDR2 SYGVKD. V trimming: 7 bases; J trimming: 0 bases; junction bases outside the gene matches: 6. The CDR3 runs to 14 residues. The CDR3 sequence is CAIKMTGHSYEQYF. CDR3 in DNA: TGTGCCATCAAAATGACAGGGCACTCCTACGAGCAGTACTTC.

This clone showed up just a few times. This chain links TRBV18 with TRBJ2-3, with D maybe TRBD1 (5 bases). Germline assignment: CDR1 KGHSH and CDR2 LQKENI. The CDR3 loop spans 13 amino acids. Trimming took off 8 bases at V and 1 base at J, with 10 bases between the two ends. The CDR3 sequence: CASAGSGTDTQYF. As DNA, the CDR3 is TGTGCCAGCGCAGGGTCCGGCACAGATACGCAGTATTTT.

The rearrangement joins TRBV21-1 to TRBJ2-7; TRBD1, the D gene given by the table, was not confirmed from the DNA. TRBV21-1 is a pseudogene. The CDR3 contains 18 residues. The CDR3 nucleotides read TGTGCCAGCAGCGCCCCTTGGCCGGGACAGAAGAGGGTCTACGAGCAGTACTTC. Translated, it gives CASSAPWPGQKRVYEQYF.

The rearrangement joins TRBV11-2 to TRBJ2-5; TRBD2 matches 11 bases. Germline assignment: CDR1 SGHAT and CDR2 FQNNGV. The CDR3 loop spans 15 amino acids. With 5 bases clipped from V and 5 bases from J, the junction kept 7 bases outside the gene matches. CDR3 sequence (DNA): TGTGCCAGCAGCCCATTAGCGGGGGGGTGGGAGACCCAGTACTTC. This encodes CASSPLAGGWETQYF.

This clone was seen more than once but under ten times. The chain combines TRBV5-1 with TRBJ2-1, with D perhaps matching TRBD2 (7 bases). The germline V gene has CDR1 SGHRS and CDR2 YFSETQ. Trimming pared 4 bases from V and 5 bases from J, leaving 19 bases between. This CDR3 region has 16 residues. The CDR3 protein is CASSIAPGGGNNEQFF. The CDR3 bases are TGCGCCAGCAGCATCGCCCCAGGCGGGGGCAACAATGAGCAGTTCTTC.

J is TRBJ1-5 and V is TRBV6-1; 10 nucleotides align to TRBD1. This CDR3 region has 15 residues. In germline, CDR1 is MNHNS, CDR2 SASEGT. J gave up 9 bases and V 5 bases, and 10 bases lay outside the gene matches. The CDR3 reads CASSQTRQGASPQHF. The CDR3 region has the DNA TGTGCCAGCAGTCAGACCCGACAGGGGGCATCGCCCCAGCATTTT.

This clone was counted between two and nine times. The J gene is TRBJ2-7, the V gene TRBV7-9; the D is unclear. Trimming removed 4 bases from V and 0 bases from J, with 13 bases in between. The CDR3 is made up of 15 amino acids. The germline gives CDR1 SEHNR, CDR2 FQNEAQ (reference sequence). The CDR3 DNA reads as TGTGCCAGCAGCTCCTCTGGAGACCCCTCCTACGAGCAGTACTTC. Its protein product is CASSSSGDPSYEQYF.

This clone came up a few times. The chain employs TRBV6-6 and TRBJ2-5; no reliable D call. The ends were cut back, 8 bases at V and 3 bases at J, with 13 bases in the middle. CDR3 size: 13 residues. Germline V gives CDR1 MNHNY, CDR2 SVGAGI (reference sequence). The CDR3, as DNA: TGTGCCAGCGGTGACGGGTTGAAAGAGACCCAGTACTTC. Amino acid sequence: CASGDGLKETQYF.